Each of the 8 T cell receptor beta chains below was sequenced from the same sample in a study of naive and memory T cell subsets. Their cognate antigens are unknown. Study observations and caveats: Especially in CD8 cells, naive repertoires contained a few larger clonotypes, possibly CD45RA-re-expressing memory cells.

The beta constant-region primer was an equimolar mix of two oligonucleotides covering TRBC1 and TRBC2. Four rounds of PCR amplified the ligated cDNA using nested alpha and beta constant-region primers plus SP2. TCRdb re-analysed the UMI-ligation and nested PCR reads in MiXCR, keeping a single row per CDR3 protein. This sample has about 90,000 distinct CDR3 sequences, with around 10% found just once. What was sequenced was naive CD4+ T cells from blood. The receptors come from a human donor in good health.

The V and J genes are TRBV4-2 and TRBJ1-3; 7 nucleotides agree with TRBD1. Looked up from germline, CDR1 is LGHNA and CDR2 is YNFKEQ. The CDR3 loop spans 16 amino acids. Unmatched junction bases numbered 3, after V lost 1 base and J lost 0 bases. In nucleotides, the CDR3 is TGTGCCAGCAGCCAAGGACAGGGAAACTCTGGAAACACCATATATTTT. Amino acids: CASSQGQGNSGNTIYF.

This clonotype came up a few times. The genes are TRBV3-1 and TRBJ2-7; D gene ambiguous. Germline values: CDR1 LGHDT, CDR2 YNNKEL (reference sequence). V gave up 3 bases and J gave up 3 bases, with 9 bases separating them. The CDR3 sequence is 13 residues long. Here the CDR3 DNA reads TGTGCCAGCAGCCACGGCTCCGTCTACGAGCAGTACTTC. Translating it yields CASSHGSVYEQYF.

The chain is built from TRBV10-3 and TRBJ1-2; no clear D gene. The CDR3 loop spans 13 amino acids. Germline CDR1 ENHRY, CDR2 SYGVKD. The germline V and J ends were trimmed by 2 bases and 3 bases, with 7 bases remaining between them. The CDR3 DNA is TGTGCCATCAGTGAGACAGACTACTATGGCTACACCTTC. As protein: CAISETDYYGYTF.

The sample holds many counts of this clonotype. The CDR3 DNA follows: TGCAGTGCGCCCGACAGGAAGGGGGATGGCTACACCTTC. Translated, it gives CSAPDRKGDGYTF. V usage is TRBV20-1 and J usage is TRBJ1-2; a weak D match, TRBD1 (6 bases). CDR1 and CDR2 from the germline V gene are DFQATT and SNEGSKA (reference sequence). V dropped 6 bases and J dropped 6 bases, with 17 bases sitting between them. The CDR3 has 13 residues.

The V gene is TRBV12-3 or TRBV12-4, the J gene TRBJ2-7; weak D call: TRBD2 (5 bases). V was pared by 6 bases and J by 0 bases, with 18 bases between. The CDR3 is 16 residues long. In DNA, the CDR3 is TGTGCCAGCAGCCCCAAGACGGGAACGAGCTCCTACGAGCAGTACTTC. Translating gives CASSPKTGTSSYEQYF.

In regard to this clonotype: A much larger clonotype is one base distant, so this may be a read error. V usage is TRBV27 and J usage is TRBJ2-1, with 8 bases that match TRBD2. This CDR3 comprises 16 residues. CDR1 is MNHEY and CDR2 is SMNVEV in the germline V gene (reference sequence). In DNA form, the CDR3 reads TGTGCCAGCAGTTTTACCGGGACTAGTGGCTCCAATGAGCAGATCTTC. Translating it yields CASSFTGTSGSNEQIF.

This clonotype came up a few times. CDR3 loop: CASSVSTGPLAKNIQYF. DNA for the CDR3: TGTGCCAGCAGCGTATCGACAGGGCCCCTAGCCAAAAACATTCAGTACTTC. The genes are TRBV9 and TRBJ2-4, with 7 positions matching TRBD1. This CDR3 spans 17 amino acids. With V trimmed by 1 base and J by 0 bases, 7 bases remained unmatched. Looked up from germline, CDR1 is SGDLS and CDR2 is YYNGEE.

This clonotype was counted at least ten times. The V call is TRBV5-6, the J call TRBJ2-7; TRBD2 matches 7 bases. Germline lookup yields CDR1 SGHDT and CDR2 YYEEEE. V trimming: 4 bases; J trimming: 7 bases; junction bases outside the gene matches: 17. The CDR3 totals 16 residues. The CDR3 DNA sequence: TGTGCCAGCAGCCTGCCGGGCGGTGGCGGGAGCGGGGAGCAGTACTTC. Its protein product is CASSLPGGGGSGEQYF.